The source of this T cell receptor (beta chain) is a study of blood T cell repertoires in COVID-19. The V and J ends lost 1 base and 3 bases respectively, with 9 bases between them. CDR3 length equals 14 residues. Germline V gives CDR1 SGHTA, CDR2 FQGNSA. Using immunoSEQ multiplex PCR, the repertoire was profiled, and TCRdb retains in-frame clones only, with some absent. This sample has about 97,000 clones, with 75% to 90% found just once. The chain is built from TRBV7-2 and TRBJ2-5; D is unresolved. This sequence was found in a woman between 50 and 59 years old with COVID-19, enrolled during active disease. The sequenced sample consisted of peripheral blood. CDR3 nucleotides: TGTGCCAGCAGCTTAGGGGCAGAGAAAGAGACCCAGTACTTC. Protein sequence: CASSLGAEKETQYF.